These 30 T cell receptor beta chains originate from one sample sequenced in a study of vaccination and CD4 T cells after COVID-19. Sequencing of cultured CD4+ T cell DNA used the Oncomine TCR Beta short-read assay. One entry per CDR3 protein, called by TCRdb with MiXCR from the PCR reads. The sample contains more than 10,000 distinct CDR3 sequences, roughly 57% of which appear only once. No antigen has been assigned to these receptors. Described treatment: approximately nine-day PBMC culture with coronavirus spike peptide pools or control peptides (ViraFEST assay). The starting material was CD4+ T cells from blood, cultured in vitro, obtained before SARS-CoV-2 vaccination. These receptors were collected from a human donor who had recovered from COVID-19.

This chain joins TRBV2 and TRBJ2-7, with D perhaps matching TRBD2 (5 bases). The V end lost 8 bases, the J end lost 4 bases, and 9 bases lay between the germline ends. The germline V gene encodes CDR1 SNHLY and CDR2 FYNNEI. The CDR3 runs to 11 residues. CDR3 region: CASQREYEQYF. CDR3 coding DNA: TGTGCCAGCCAAAGGGAGTACGAGCAGTACTTC.

This chain connects TRBV6-2 or TRBV6-3 to TRBJ1-2, with D possibly being TRBD1 (5 bases). The CDR3 runs to 13 residues. V lost 6 bases and J lost 8, with 16 bases in between. Germline lookup yields CDR1 MNHEY and CDR2 SVGEGT. The CDR3 loop is CASSIVREGGYTF. The CDR3 bases are TGTGCCAGCAGCATAGTCAGGGAAGGAGGCTACACCTTC.

V is TRBV6-1 and J is TRBJ1-5, with D perhaps TRBD1 (6 bases). CDR1 is MNHNS and CDR2 is SASEGT in the germline V gene. Trimming pared 6 bases from V and 0 bases from J, leaving 12 bases between. The CDR3 sequence is 15 residues long. The CDR3, as DNA: TGTGCCAGCAGGGCCCGGGGGCCTAGCAATCAGCCCCAGCATTTT. Residues: CASRARGPSNQPQHF.

This clonotype was recorded a few times. This chain links TRBV19 with TRBJ1-1; no clear D gene. The length of the CDR3 is 12 residues. The germline V gene encodes CDR1 LNHDA and CDR2 SQIVND (reference sequence). Trimming cost V 4 bases and J 4 bases, with 7 bases left between them. The CDR3 loop is CASSRVATEAFF. As DNA, the CDR3 is TGTGCCAGTAGTAGGGTCGCCACTGAAGCTTTCTTT. Supplemented by reference TRBV19 and TRBJ1-1, the full variable domain reads DGGITQSPKYLFRKEGQNVTLSCEQNLNHDAMYWYRQDPGQGLRLIYYSQIVNDFQKGDIAEGYSVSREKKESFPLTVTSAQKNPTAFYLCASSRVATEAFFGQGTRLTVV.

The chain uses TRBV2 and TRBJ1-6; D is uncertain. The length of the CDR3 is 13 residues. Trimming shortened V by 7 bases and J by 5 bases, and 9 bases separated the two germline ends. Germline CDR1 SNHLY, CDR2 FYNNEI. CDR3 protein: CASTRENNSPLHF. CDR3 sequence (DNA): TGTGCCAGCACCCGCGAAAATAATTCACCCCTCCACTTT.

This clonotype is large (0.1 to 1%) by share. One end of the junction varies from germline; a read error may be responsible. The V call is TRBV6-1, the J call TRBJ2-3; 7 bases align to TRBD1. CDR3 length: 12 residues. The V gene's germline CDR1 is MNHNS and CDR2 SASEGT. The CDR3 nucleotides are TGTGCCAGCAGCGGAATCGGGACAGATAGAGAGTTT. The encoded protein is CASSGIGTDREF.

As for this clonotype: This could be a read error, since a much larger clone is one nucleotide away. CDR3 loop: CASNFDRATGYTF. CDR3 in DNA: TGTGCCAGCAACTTTGACAGGGCTACTGGCTACACCTTC. This chain uses TRBV5-6 with TRBJ1-2; TRBD1 matches at 7 bases. V shed 6 bases and J 7 bases; nucleotides not matched to a gene: 9. This CDR3 has 13 amino acids. In germline, CDR1 is SGHDT, CDR2 YYEEEE. Together with reference TRBV5-6 and TRBJ1-2, the CDR3 gives the full variable domain: DAGVTQSPTHLIKTRGQQVTLRCSPKSGHDTVSWYQQALGQGPQFIFQYYEEEERQRGNFPDRFSGHQFPNYSSELNVNALLLGDSALYLCASNFDRATGYTFGSGTRLTVV.

V usage is TRBV20-1 and J usage is TRBJ2-1; 14 nucleotides line up with TRBD2. V lost 6 bases, J lost 5 bases, and 15 bases stayed unmatched. This CDR3 has 18 residues. Germline V gene data show CDR1 as DFQATT and CDR2 as SNEGSKA (reference sequence). The chain's CDR3 is CSALRPGLAGALNNEQFF. The CDR3 nucleotides are TGCAGTGCGCTGAGACCGGGACTAGCGGGAGCACTAAACAATGAGCAGTTCTTC.

This CDR3 is CASSYRGSISGNTIYF. The CDR3 nucleotides read TGTGCCAGCAGTTACCGGGGAAGTATATCTGGAAACACCATATATTTT. The V call is TRBV6-5, the J call TRBJ1-3, with no clear D. The CDR3 totals 16 residues. V was cut by 2 bases and J by 1 base, with 12 bases left in between. The V gene's germline CDR1 is MNHEY and CDR2 SVGAGI.

The rearrangement uses TRBV27 and TRBJ2-3; D possibly corresponds to TRBD1 (6 bases). The CDR3 loop spans 19 amino acids. Germline CDR1 and CDR2: MNHEY and SMNVEV (reference sequence). Trimming cost V 2 bases and J 1 base, with 22 bases left between them. This chain's CDR3 is CASSLIGTGSARGTDTQYF. CDR3 DNA: TGTGCCAGCAGTTTAATCGGCACAGGGTCTGCCCGAGGCACAGATACGCAGTATTTT.

V and J are TRBV6-1 and TRBJ2-5, with a possible D match to TRBD1 (5 bases). CDR1 MNHNS and CDR2 SASEGT come from the germline V gene. CDR3 length: 13 residues. Trimming pared 8 bases from V and 4 bases from J, leaving 14 bases between. DNA for the CDR3: TGTGCCAGCGACTTTCAGGGTGGAGAGACCCAGTACTTC. Its protein is CASDFQGGETQYF.

CDR3 in DNA: TGTGCCAGCAGGGACAGGGGGATTGATTCACCCCTCCACTTT. Amino acids: CASRDRGIDSPLHF. J is TRBJ1-6 and V is TRBV6-1; 10 nucleotides align to TRBD1. This CDR3 is built from 14 residues. Looked up from germline, CDR1 is MNHNS and CDR2 is SASEGT. Trimming cost V 6 bases and J 8 bases; bases outside gene matches: 4.

This clonotype has more than one count but fewer than ten. The V call is TRBV19, the J call TRBJ1-6; no firm D call. The V and J ends lost 4 bases and 9 bases respectively, with 16 bases between them. Germline values: CDR1 LNHDA, CDR2 SQIVND (reference sequence). This CDR3 contains 15 residues. In DNA, the CDR3 is TGTGCCAGTAGTACGGGGTCGAGGACGGGTTCACCCCTCCACTTT. Amino acid sequence: CASSTGSRTGSPLHF.

This clonotype was counted only a few times. The J gene is TRBJ2-7, the V gene TRBV6-1; 9 positions agree with TRBD1. Germline V gene data show CDR1 as MNHNS and CDR2 as SASEGT. V trimming: 6 bases; J trimming: 2 bases; junction bases outside the gene matches: 8. This CDR3 is 15 amino acids long. The CDR3 DNA reads TGTGCCAGCAGGCTGGGACAGGGACCCGCCTACGAGCAGTACTTC. This gives the protein CASRLGQGPAYEQYF.

This clonotype was recorded a few times. The rearrangement links TRBV6-2 or TRBV6-3 to TRBJ2-4, with 7 bases that match TRBD2. V shed 5 bases and J 6 bases; nucleotides not matched to a gene: 19. CDR1 MNHEY and CDR2 SVGEGT come from the germline V gene. This CDR3 region has 18 residues. CDR3 protein: CASSGPLRLAVGSNIQYF. The CDR3, as DNA: TGTGCCAGCAGTGGCCCCCTAAGACTAGCTGTAGGTTCAAACATTCAGTACTTC.

The chain has TRBV7-2 and TRBJ2-1; a weak D match, TRBD1 (6 bases). Germline CDR1 reads SGHTA; CDR2 reads FQGNSA. The ends were cut back, 0 bases at V and 15 bases at J, with 24 bases in the middle. The CDR3 length is 16 residues. The DNA of the CDR3 is TGTGCCAGCAGCTTAGCGGGGGCAGGCGAGTGGGGGCGGCGGTTCTTC. Its translation is CASSLAGAGEWGRRFF.

This chain links TRBV11-3 with TRBJ1-1; 7 bases map to TRBD1. Germline CDR1 SGHNT, CDR2 YENEEA. This CDR3 spans 14 amino acids. J was trimmed by 8 bases and V by 5 bases; bases with no gene match: 11. CDR3 protein: CASSHRFGTEEAFF. CDR3 nucleotides: TGTGCCAGCAGCCACCGCTTTGGGACAGAAGAAGCTTTCTTT.

V gene TRBV7-9 combines with J gene TRBJ2-4; D gene ambiguous. The V gene's germline CDR1 is SEHNR and CDR2 FQNEAQ (reference sequence). V was clipped by 5 bases and J by 0 bases, with 11 bases between them. CDR3 length: 15 residues. The CDR3 region has the DNA TGTGCCAGCAGCGCCACCGACATAGCCAAAAACATTCAGTACTTC. Translation: CASSATDIAKNIQYF.

This clonotype occurred a few times. The gene calls are TRBV20-1 and TRBJ1-2; 9 nucleotides line up with TRBD1. V lost 0 bases and J lost 0; bases outside the gene matches: 2. CDR3 length: 15 residues. Germline loops: CDR1 DFQATT, CDR2 SNEGSKA (reference sequence). CDR3 nucleotide sequence: TGCAGTGCTAGAGATCGGGACAGGGCTAACTATGGCTACACCTTC. Protein sequence: CSARDRDRANYGYTF.

This clonotype is a singleton in its sample. A junction end diverges from the germline sequence, so it may reflect a read error. The gene calls are TRBV24-1 and TRBJ2-4; 7 bases line up with TRBD2. The CDR3 extends over 15 amino acids. The V gene's germline CDR1 is KGHDR and CDR2 SFDVKD. CDR3 in amino acids: CASSLSLAARNIQYF. CDR3 in DNA: TGTGCCAGCAGTTTATCTCTAGCGGCTCGAAACATTCAGTACTTC.

V and J are TRBV6-5 and TRBJ2-7; D not resolved. The CDR3 spans 8 residues. Germline V gives CDR1 MNHEY, CDR2 SVGAGI. V lost 3 bases to trimming and J lost 13 bases, with 4 bases between them. The DNA of the CDR3 is TGTGCCAGCAGTTATGTATACTTC. Translating it yields CASSYVYF.

This clonotype was counted between two and nine times. This chain uses TRBV6-1 with TRBJ1-1; 7 bases line up with TRBD1. Germline V gives CDR1 MNHNS, CDR2 SASEGT. The length of the CDR3 is 14 residues. V shed 3 bases and J 6 bases; nucleotides not matched to a gene: 7. CDR3 loop: CASSDPPGQSEAFF. The CDR3 DNA is TGTGCCAGCAGTGACCCACCGGGACAGTCTGAAGCTTTCTTT.

The gene calls are TRBV4-1 and TRBJ2-7; 7 bases are shared with TRBD1. In germline, CDR1 is MGHRA, CDR2 YSYEKL. This CDR3 has 16 residues. Losses at the gene ends were 0 bases for V and 2 bases for J; bases not matched to a gene: 7. The CDR3 DNA reads TGCGCCAGCAGCCAAGAGGCCGGGACAGTTCCCTACGAGCAGTACTTC. It is translated as CASSQEAGTVPYEQYF.

This chain joins TRBV20-1 and TRBJ1-5; D unclear. CDR3 length equals 14 residues. In germline, CDR1 is DFQATT, CDR2 SNEGSKA (reference sequence). Trimming removed 3 bases at V and 5 bases at J, with 14 bases between. CDR3 sequence reads: CSASPRWGYQPQHF. The CDR3 DNA reads TGCAGTGCTAGCCCCAGGTGGGGATATCAGCCCCAGCATTTT.

The CDR3: CASSYRRGANTGELFF. In DNA, the CDR3 is TGTGCCAGCAGTTACCGCCGGGGAGCGAACACCGGGGAGCTGTTTTTT. V is TRBV6-2 or TRBV6-3 and J is TRBJ2-2; weak D call: TRBD2 (5 bases). The length of the CDR3 is 16 residues. Germline assignment: CDR1 MNHEY and CDR2 SVGEGT. Trimming removed 2 bases at V and 0 bases at J, with 10 bases between.

A few counts support this clonotype. The genes are TRBV19 and TRBJ2-5; D remains ambiguous. There are 11 residues in the CDR3. Germline V lookup: CDR1 LNHDA, CDR2 SQIVND (reference sequence). Trimming pared 5 bases from V and 3 bases from J, leaving 4 bases between. CDR3 nucleotide sequence: TGTGCCAGTAGTGTCGAAGAGACCCAGTACTTC. It codes for CASSVEETQYF.

This chain uses TRBV20-1 with TRBJ1-1; D unclear. The germline CDR1 and CDR2 sequences are DFQATT and SNEGSKA (reference sequence). The germline V and J ends were trimmed by 5 bases and 4 bases, with 14 bases remaining between them. The CDR3 totals 13 residues. CDR3 sequence (DNA): TGCAGTGCTGCCACCGTGGAAGTCACTGAAGCTTTCTTT. This encodes CSAATVEVTEAFF.

In DNA form, the CDR3 reads TGTGCCAGCAGCGTACAGGGCGCGAACACCGGGGAGCTGTTTTTT. This codes for CASSVQGANTGELFF. This sequence joins TRBV7-3 and TRBJ2-2; D possibly corresponds to TRBD1 (6 bases). The CDR3 runs 15 residues. In germline, CDR1 is SGHTA, CDR2 FQGTGA. Trimming took off 5 bases at V and 0 bases at J, with 10 bases between the two ends.

In this sample, this clonotype turned up once. The chain links TRBV4-3 to TRBJ2-3; 7 bases map to TRBD2. V dropped 0 bases and J dropped 3; count of bases not matched to a gene: 9. CDR1 is LGHNA and CDR2 is YSLEER in the germline V gene. This CDR3 is built from 17 residues. The CDR3 is CASSQDRIAGPTDTQYF. The CDR3 DNA follows: TGCGCCAGCAGCCAAGACAGGATAGCGGGTCCGACAGATACGCAGTATTTT.

This clonotype was seen more than once but under ten times. The genes are TRBV27 and TRBJ1-1, with D perhaps TRBD1 (5 bases). The germline V gene encodes CDR1 MNHEY and CDR2 SMNVEV (reference sequence). The CDR3 is 13 residues long. The V gene lost 5 bases and the J gene lost 3 bases, with 10 bases spanning the gap. In DNA form, the CDR3 reads TGTGCCAGCAGTCCCCGGGGGGACACTGAAGCTTTCTTT. Translating gives CASSPRGDTEAFF.